Described below is a single T cell receptor beta chain sequence and its context. Responders that carried the CFSE label, about 200,000 of them, were plated with about 200,000 irradiated, violet-dye-labeled stimulator cells. Both CD3+CD4+ and CD3+CD8+ responders that were proliferating and CFSE-low underwent sorting after the reaction. This sample is drawn from a study of graft-versus-host responses after intestinal transplantation. Study-level background: Transplants given to recipients were multivisceral, liver-intestinal, or isolated intestinal.

Study results and limitations: GvH clones were found in recipient marrow; some appeared first in ileum or blood.

Assay: immunoSEQ multiplex PCR; the TCRdb copy retains only in-frame clones and omits some. The data show 20,000 to 30,000 clones, over 35% seen once. The TCR was taken from a human patient who received an intestinal transplant. The starting material was alloreactive CD4+ T cells from a mixed lymphocyte reaction culture, obtained before intestinal transplant. Indicated subset: CFSE-low proliferating T cells sorted from roughly six-day pre-transplant mixed lymphocyte reaction (GvH or HvG direction).

The CDR3 DNA is TGTGCCAGCAGCCCTGACAGGCCACCCCTCCACTTT. Translating gives CASSPDRPPLHF. The chain couples TRBV11-1 to TRBJ1-6; D might be TRBD1 (6 bases). The CDR3 is 12 amino acids. Germline V gives CDR1 SGHAT, CDR2 FQDESV (reference sequence). Trimming shortened V by 5 bases and J by 11 bases, and 10 bases separated the two germline ends.